This T cell receptor beta chain was obtained from a study of cytomegalovirus exposure and HLA in healthy donors. Study outcomes and limitations: No immune exposure information besides CMV serostatus was available.

With regard to this clone: The antigen is unknown.

This PCR relied on a set of 60 Vbeta primers and 13 Jbeta primers. Libraries were prepared by immunoSEQ multiplex PCR; TCRdb keeps only in-frame clonotypes and omits some of them. The sample has about 130,000 clones, 81% seen once. CDR1 KGHSH and CDR2 LQKENI come from the germline V gene. The CDR3 sequence is 14 residues long. The junction had 3 bases not matched to a gene; V was cut back by 3 bases and J by 2 bases. This TCR was recovered from a man between 18 and 29 years old in good health and CMV-seropositive. V and J are TRBV18 and TRBJ2-7, with 8 bases matching TRBD2. Sequencing was done on a sample of PBMCs. CDR3 loop: CASSPTSGTYEQYF. The CDR3 DNA sequence: TGTGCCAGCTCACCCACTAGCGGTACCTACGAGCAGTACTTC.